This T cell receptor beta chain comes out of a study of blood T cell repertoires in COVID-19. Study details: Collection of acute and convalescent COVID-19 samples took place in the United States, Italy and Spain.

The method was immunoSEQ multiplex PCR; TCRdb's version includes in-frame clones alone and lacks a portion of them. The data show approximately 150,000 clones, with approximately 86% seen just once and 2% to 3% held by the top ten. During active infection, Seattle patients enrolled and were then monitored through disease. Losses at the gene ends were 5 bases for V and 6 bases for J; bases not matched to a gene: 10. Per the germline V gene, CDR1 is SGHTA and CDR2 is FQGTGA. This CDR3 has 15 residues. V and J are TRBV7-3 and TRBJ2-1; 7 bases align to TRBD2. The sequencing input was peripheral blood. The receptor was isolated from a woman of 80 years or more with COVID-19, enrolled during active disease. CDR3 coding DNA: TGTGCCAGCAGCCTCCGCCGCGGGGGAGGCAATGAGCAGTTCTTC. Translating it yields CASSLRRGGGNEQFF.